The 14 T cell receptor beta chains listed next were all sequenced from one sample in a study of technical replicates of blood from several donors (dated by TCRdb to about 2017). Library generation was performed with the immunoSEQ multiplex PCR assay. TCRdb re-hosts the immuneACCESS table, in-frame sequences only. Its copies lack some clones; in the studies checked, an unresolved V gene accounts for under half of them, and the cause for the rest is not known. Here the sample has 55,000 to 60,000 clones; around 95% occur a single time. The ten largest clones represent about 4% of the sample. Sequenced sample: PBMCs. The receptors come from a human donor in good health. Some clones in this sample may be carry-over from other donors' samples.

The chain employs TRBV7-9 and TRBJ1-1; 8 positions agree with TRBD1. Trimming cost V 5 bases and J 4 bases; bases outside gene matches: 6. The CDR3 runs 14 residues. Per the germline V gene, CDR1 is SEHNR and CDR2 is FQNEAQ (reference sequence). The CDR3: CASSPGQVVTEAFF. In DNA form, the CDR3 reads TGTGCCAGCAGCCCGGGACAGGTAGTCACTGAAGCTTTCTTT.

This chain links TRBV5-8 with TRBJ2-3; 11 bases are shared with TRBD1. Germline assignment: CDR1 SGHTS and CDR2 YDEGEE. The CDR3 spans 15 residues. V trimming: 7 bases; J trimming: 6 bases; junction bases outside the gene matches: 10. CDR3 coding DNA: TGTGCCAGCGTCCTCCCGGGACAGGGGGGTGATACGCAGTATTTT. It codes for CASVLPGQGGDTQYF.

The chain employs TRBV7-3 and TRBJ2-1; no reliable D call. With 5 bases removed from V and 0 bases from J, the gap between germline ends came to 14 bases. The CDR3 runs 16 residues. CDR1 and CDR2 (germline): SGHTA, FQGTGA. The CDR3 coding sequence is TGTGCCAGCAGCAGTCGCGCAAGGAGCTCCTACAATGAGCAGTTCTTC. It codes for CASSSRARSSYNEQFF.

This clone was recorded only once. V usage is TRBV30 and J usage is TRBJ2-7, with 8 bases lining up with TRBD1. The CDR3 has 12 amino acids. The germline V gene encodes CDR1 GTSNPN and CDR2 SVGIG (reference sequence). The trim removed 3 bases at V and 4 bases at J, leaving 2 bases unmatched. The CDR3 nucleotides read TGTGCCTGGAGCAGGGGGCGATACGAGCAGTACTTC. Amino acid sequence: CAWSRGRYEQYF.

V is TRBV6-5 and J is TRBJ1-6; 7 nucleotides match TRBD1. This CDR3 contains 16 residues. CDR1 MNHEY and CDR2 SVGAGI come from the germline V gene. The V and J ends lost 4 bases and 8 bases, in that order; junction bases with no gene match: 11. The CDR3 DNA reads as TGTGCCAGCAGTTCAGGACAGGATCTACTGCATTCACCCCTCCACTTT. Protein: CASSSGQDLLHSPLHF.

The DNA of the CDR3 is TGTGCCAGCAGCCGGGACTCAAAGCTTTACAATGAGCAGTTCTTC. Protein sequence: CASSRDSKLYNEQFF. The V call is TRBV9, the J call TRBJ2-1, with D perhaps matching TRBD2 (6 bases). Germline V gene sequence: CDR1 SGDLS, CDR2 YYNGEE. This CDR3 spans 15 amino acids. V gave up 4 bases and J gave up 4 bases, with 15 bases separating them.

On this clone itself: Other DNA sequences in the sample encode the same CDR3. The CDR3 region has the DNA TGTGCCAGCAGGGGGGACAGGGGAAACACAGATACGCAGTATTTT. Translated, it gives CASRGDRGNTDTQYF. This chain uses TRBV6-1 with TRBJ2-3; 10 bases map to TRBD1. Germline lookup yields CDR1 MNHNS and CDR2 SASEGT. The CDR3 runs 15 residues. Trimming removed 6 bases from V and 2 bases from J; junction bases left unmatched: 5.

CDR3 amino acids: CASSLTLSGGAGTDTQYF. In DNA, the CDR3 is TGTGCCAGCAGCTTGACCCTTAGCGGGGGGGCCGGCACAGATACGCAGTATTTT. This sequence joins TRBV5-6 and TRBJ2-3, with 11 bases matching TRBD2. V lost 1 base and J lost 1; bases outside the gene matches: 8. CDR3 length: 18 residues. CDR1 and CDR2 from the germline V gene are SGHDT and YYEEEE.

CDR3 nucleotide sequence: TGTGCCAGCAGCTGGTCTAGAGCGGGAGCAGGCGAGCAGTACTTC. Amino acids: CASSWSRAGAGEQYF. The chain carries TRBV7-8 and TRBJ2-7; 8 bases fit TRBD2. The CDR3 is made up of 15 amino acids. The junction had 11 bases not matched to a gene; V was cut back by 4 bases and J by 6 bases. Germline CDR1 SGHVS, CDR2 FQNEAQ.

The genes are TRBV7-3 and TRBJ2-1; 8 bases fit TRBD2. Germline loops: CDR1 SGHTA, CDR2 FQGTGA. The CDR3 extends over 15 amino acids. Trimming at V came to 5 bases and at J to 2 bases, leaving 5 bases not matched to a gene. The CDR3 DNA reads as TGTGCCAGCAGCCGGAGCGGGAGTACCTACAATGAGCAGTTCTTC. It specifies CASSRSGSTYNEQFF. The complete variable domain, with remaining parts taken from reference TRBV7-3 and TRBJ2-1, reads GAGVSQTPSNKVTEKGKYVELRCDPISGHTALYWYRQSLGQGPEFLIYFQGTGAADDSGLPNDRFFAVRPEGSVSTLKIQRTERGDSAVYLCASSRSGSTYNEQFFGPGTRLTVL.

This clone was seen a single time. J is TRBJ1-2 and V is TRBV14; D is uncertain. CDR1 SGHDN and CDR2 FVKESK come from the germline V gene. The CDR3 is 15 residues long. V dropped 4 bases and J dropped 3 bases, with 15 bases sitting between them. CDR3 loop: CASSRSEAKYYGYTF. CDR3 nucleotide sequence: TGTGCCAGCAGCCGATCGGAAGCGAAGTACTATGGCTACACCTTC.

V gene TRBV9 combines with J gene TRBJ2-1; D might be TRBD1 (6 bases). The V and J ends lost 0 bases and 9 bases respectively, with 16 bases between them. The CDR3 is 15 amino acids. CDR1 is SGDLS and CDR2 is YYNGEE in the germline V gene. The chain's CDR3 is CASSVGETGFSEQFF. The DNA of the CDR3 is TGTGCCAGCAGCGTAGGAGAGACAGGCTTCTCTGAGCAGTTCTTC.

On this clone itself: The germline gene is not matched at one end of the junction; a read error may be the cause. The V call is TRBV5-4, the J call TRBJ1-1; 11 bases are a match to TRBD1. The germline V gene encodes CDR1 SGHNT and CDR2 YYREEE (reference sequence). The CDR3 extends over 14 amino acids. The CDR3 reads CASSLGTGGAEAFF. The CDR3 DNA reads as TGCGCCAGCAGCTTAGGGACAGGGGGTGCTGAAGCTTTCTTT.

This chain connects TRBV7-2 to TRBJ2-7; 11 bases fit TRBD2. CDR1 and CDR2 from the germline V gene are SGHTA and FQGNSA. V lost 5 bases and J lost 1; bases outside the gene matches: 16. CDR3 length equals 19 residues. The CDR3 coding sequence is TGTGCCAGCAGCAGAAAATCCGGGGCTAGCGGGGGGTTTTCCTACGAGCAGTACTTC. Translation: CASSRKSGASGGFSYEQYF.